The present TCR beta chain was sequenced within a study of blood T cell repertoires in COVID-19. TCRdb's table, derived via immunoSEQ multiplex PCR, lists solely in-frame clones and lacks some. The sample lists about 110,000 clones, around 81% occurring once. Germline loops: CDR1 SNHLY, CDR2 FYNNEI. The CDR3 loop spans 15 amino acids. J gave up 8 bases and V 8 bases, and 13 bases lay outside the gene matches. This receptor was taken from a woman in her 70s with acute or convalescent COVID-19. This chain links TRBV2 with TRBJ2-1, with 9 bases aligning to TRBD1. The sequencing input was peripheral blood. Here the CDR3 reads CASAPRDRDVHEQFF. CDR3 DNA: TGTGCCAGCGCCCCCCGGGACAGGGACGTTCATGAGCAGTTCTTC.